This TCR beta chain was identified during a study of TIL therapy for anti-PD-1-resistant metastatic lung cancer. For the study at large: Tumors carried a median about 1.5 non-synonymous mutations per megabase.

Stated time point: pre-treatment sample, taken before nivolumab and TIL therapy. Most excised metastases sampled were pleural nodules or supraclavicular lymph nodes. Stage 4 NSCLC adults joined between October 2017 and January 2020. The trim removed 7 bases at V and 7 bases at J, leaving 16 bases unmatched. This CDR3 is built from 16 residues. Germline CDR1 SNHLY, CDR2 FYNNEI. Sequencing used immunoSEQ v3. Survey-level samples got 2 million to 2.5 million read pairs; deep-level samples got about 5-6 million. TCRdb's copy holds only in-frame clones and misses some; the assay was immunoSEQ multiplex PCR. The data contain 45,000 to 60,000 clones, 55% to 75% of them singletons.

The source material was tumor tissue, sampled at baseline. The TCR comes from a person between 25 and 80 years old with non-small cell lung cancer. The rearrangement uses TRBV2 and TRBJ1-2, with TRBD1 matching over 9 bases. CDR3 protein: CASTPLVGQGFSGYTF. The DNA for the CDR3 is TGTGCCAGCACCCCTCTTGTTGGACAGGGGTTTAGTGGCTACACCTTC.